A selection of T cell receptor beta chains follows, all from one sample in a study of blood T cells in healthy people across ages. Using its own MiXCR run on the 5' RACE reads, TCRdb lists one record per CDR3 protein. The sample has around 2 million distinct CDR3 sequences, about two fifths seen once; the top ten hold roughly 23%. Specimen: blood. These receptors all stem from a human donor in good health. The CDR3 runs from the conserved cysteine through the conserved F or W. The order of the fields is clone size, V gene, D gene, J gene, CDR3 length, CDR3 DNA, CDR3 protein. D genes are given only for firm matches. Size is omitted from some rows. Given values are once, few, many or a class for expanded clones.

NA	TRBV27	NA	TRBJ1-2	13	TGTGCCAGCAGTTTAAGGTTCGGCGGCTCCTACACCTTC	CASSLRFGGSYTF
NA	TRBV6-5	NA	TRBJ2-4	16	TGTGCCAGCAGTTCCAGCCCTATCGGGGTTATAGAAGAGCAGTACTTC	CASSSSPIGVIEEQYF
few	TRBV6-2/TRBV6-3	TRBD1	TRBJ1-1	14	TGTGCCAGCACTCCGACAGGGTATCCCACTGAAGCTTTCTTT	CASTPTGYPTEAFF
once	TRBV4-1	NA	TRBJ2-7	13	TGCGCCAGCAGCCAAGAATACAGCTACGAGCAGTACTTC	CASSQEYSYEQYF
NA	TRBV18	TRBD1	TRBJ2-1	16	TGTGCCAGCTCGCAACTTCCGGGACAGCTGTACAATGAGCAGTTCTTC	CASSQLPGQLYNEQFF
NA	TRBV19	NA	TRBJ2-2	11	TGTGCCAGTAGTATTTCCGGGGAGCTGTTTTTT	CASSISGELFF
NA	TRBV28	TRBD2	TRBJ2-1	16	TGTGCCAGCAGTTTAGGGCGGGGGGGCCGTGTCAATGAGCAGTTCTTC	CASSLGRGGRVNEQFF
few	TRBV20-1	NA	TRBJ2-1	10	TGTGGTGGGGATCGCAATGAGCAGTTCTTC	CGGDRNEQFF
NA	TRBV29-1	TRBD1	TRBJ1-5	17	TGCAGCGTTGCTGAGACAGGGTCCCCCCAGGGGAATCAGCCCCAGCATTTT	CSVAETGSPQGNQPQHF
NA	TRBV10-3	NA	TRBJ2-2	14	TGTGCCATCAGGTGGCAAGAAAACACCGGGGAGCTGTTTTTT	CAIRWQENTGELFF
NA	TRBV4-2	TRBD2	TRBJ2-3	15	TGTGCCAGCAGCCGAGCTAGCGGGTCAACAGATACGCAGTATTTT	CASSRASGSTDTQYF
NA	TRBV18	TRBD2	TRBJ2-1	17	TGTGCCAGCTCACCGCGACTAGCGGGGGTCTTCAGGAATGAGCAGTTCTTC	CASSPRLAGVFRNEQFF
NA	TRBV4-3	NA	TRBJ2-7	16	TGCGCCAGCAGCCAAGATGGTCCAGCTTCCTCCTACGAGCAGTACTTC	CASSQDGPASSYEQYF
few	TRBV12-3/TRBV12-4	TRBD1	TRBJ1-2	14	TGTGCCAGCAGTACCACCACAGGGGGTAGAGGCTACACCTTC	CASSTTTGGRGYTF